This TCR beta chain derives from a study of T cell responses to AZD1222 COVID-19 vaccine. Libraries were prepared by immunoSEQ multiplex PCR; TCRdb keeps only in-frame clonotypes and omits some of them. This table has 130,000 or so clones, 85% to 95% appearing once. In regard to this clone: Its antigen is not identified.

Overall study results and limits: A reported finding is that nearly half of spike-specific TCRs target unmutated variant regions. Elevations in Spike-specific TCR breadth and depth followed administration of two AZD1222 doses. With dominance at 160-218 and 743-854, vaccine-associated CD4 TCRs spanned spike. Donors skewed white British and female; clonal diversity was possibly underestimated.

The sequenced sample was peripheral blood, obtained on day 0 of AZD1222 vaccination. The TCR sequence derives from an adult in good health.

The CDR3 loop is CASSPGTLATNEKLFF. In nucleotides, the CDR3 is TGTGCCAGCAGCCCCGGGACGCTTGCAACTAATGAAAAACTGTTTTTT. The J gene is TRBJ1-4, the V gene TRBV7-2; D may be TRBD1 (5 bases). This CDR3 has 16 residues. Trimming stripped 5 bases from V and 0 bases from J, with 13 bases between. Germline-derived CDR1 and CDR2 are SGHTA and FQGNSA.